The clone carrying this T cell receptor beta chain was recorded once. Its matching antigen is unknown. Positive CCR7 selection of CD45RO-negative cells yielded the naive CD8 cells, and terminally differentiated effector memory CD45RA+ cells were excluded. This record belongs to a study of shared clonotypes between healthy human individuals. At the level of the study: With ages of 18 to 49, the donors were two women and a few men.

TCRdb keeps only in-frame clones here, not all; method: immunoSEQ multiplex PCR. Among around 2,000,000 clones listed, about 94% were seen once. Points from the study as a whole: Naive subsets, compared against memory subsets, generally had larger estimated richness values. Naive CD4 clonotypes were shared across a few donors at around 5.4%.

Germline CDR1 MDHEN, CDR2 SYDVKM. Trimming shortened V by 8 bases and J by 0 bases, and 14 bases separated the two germline ends. The CDR3 sequence is 15 residues long. The sequencing input was naive CD8+ T cells sorted from blood. V usage is TRBV28 and J usage is TRBJ1-5; D might be TRBD1 (6 bases). The receptor's source is a man between 18 and 35 years old in good health. The DNA of the CDR3 is TGTGCCAGCGTTCAGGGGAGGTATAGCAATCAGCCCCAGCATTTT. Translating gives CASVQGRYSNQPQHF.